The 10 T cell receptor beta chains below were found in one sample sequenced in a study of regulatory T cells in long-lasting Graves disease. CDR3 regions were amplified by Arm-PCR using iRepertoire HTBI primers to build TCR beta libraries. TCRdb independently ran MiXCR on the multiplex PCR reads; one entry per CDR3 protein. The sample has a few hundred thousand distinct CDR3 sequences, more than 20% seen once. Specified time point: persistent/refractory GD, antithyroid drugs over 5 years with positive TRAb. The TCR library was made from RNA that had been extracted from PBMCs in TRIzol. The starting material was peripheral blood mononuclear cells (PBMCs), obtained when the disease was refractory, from a patient treated with antithyroid drugs. Source of these receptors: a woman in her 40s with Graves disease.

The chain combines TRBV7-9 with TRBJ1-1, with 9 bases lining up with TRBD1. V shed 5 bases, J shed 0 bases, and the junction held 16 bases outside the gene matches. CDR3 length equals 19 residues. From germline, CDR1 is SEHNR and CDR2 FQNEAQ (reference sequence). The CDR3 region has the DNA TGTGCCAGCAGCGGGGACAGGGCTTTGTATTTGGGAATGAACACTGAAGCTTTCTTT. Translated: CASSGDRALYLGMNTEAFF. Using reference TRBV7-9 and TRBJ1-1 for the parts outside the CDR3, the full variable domain is DTGVSQNPRHKITKRGQNVTFRCDPISEHNRLYWYRQTLGQGPEFLTYFQNEAQLEKSRLLSDRFSAERPKGSFSTLEIQRTEQGDSAMYLCASSGDRALYLGMNTEAFFGQGTRLTVV.

The V call is TRBV5-1, the J call TRBJ2-7; 9 bases align to TRBD1. J gave up 2 bases and V 2 bases, and 5 bases lay outside the gene matches. Per the germline V gene, CDR1 is SGHRS and CDR2 is YFSETQ. The CDR3 contains 15 residues. The CDR3 region has the DNA TGCGCCAGCAGCTTAGGGACAGGGAACCCCTACGAGCAGTACTTC. It specifies CASSLGTGNPYEQYF. The full variable domain, its missing parts supplied by reference TRBV5-1 and TRBJ2-7, is KAGVTQTPRYLIKTRGQQVTLSCSPISGHRSVSWYQQTPGQGLQFLFEYFSETQRNKGNFPGRFSGRQFSNSRSEMNVSTLELGDSALYLCASSLGTGNPYEQYFGPGTRLTVT.

This rearrangement joins TRBV5-1 to TRBJ2-2; D is unresolved. This CDR3 spans 17 amino acids. Germline-derived CDR1 and CDR2 are SGHRS and YFSETQ. Trimming pared 0 bases from V and 2 bases from J, leaving 14 bases between. This CDR3 reads CASSLVMGSTNTGELFF. CDR3 coding DNA: TGCGCCAGCAGCTTGGTCATGGGCAGCACCAACACCGGGGAGCTGTTTTTT. Variable domain in full (rest from reference TRBV5-1 and TRBJ2-2): KAGVTQTPRYLIKTRGQQVTLSCSPISGHRSVSWYQQTPGQGLQFLFEYFSETQRNKGNFPGRFSGRQFSNSRSEMNVSTLELGDSALYLCASSLVMGSTNTGELFFGEGSRLTVL.

This clonotype came up many times. An end of the junction does not agree with germline; a read error may underlie this. The chain joins TRBV28 to TRBJ2-2; the D gene is possibly TRBD2 (6 bases). Germline values: CDR1 MDHEN, CDR2 SYDVKM. This CDR3 spans 16 amino acids. CDR3: CASRIRDFAKTGELFF. CDR3 nucleotide sequence: TGTGCCAGCAGGATTCGGGACTTCGCGAAAACCGGGGAGCTGTTTTTT.

At least ten counts were recorded for this clonotype. The genes are TRBV2 and TRBJ2-7, with D tentatively TRBD2 (6 bases). V was cut by 6 bases and J by 1 base, with 19 bases left in between. The CDR3 extends over 16 amino acids. Germline V gene sequence: CDR1 SNHLY, CDR2 FYNNEI. CDR3 amino acids: CASSDLEGFGSYEQYF. DNA for the CDR3: TGTGCCAGCAGCGACCTGGAGGGCTTTGGGTCCTACGAGCAGTACTTC.

The CDR3: CASSFRWGTTYEQYF. The CDR3 DNA sequence: TGCGCCAGCAGCTTCCGTTGGGGGACTACCTACGAGCAGTACTTC. The J gene is TRBJ2-7, the V gene TRBV5-1, with 7 bases aligning to TRBD2. This CDR3 is built from 15 residues. The ends lost 2 bases at V and 2 bases at J; junction bases unmatched: 7. Looked up from germline, CDR1 is SGHRS and CDR2 is YFSETQ. The whole variable domain, filled in from reference TRBV5-1 and TRBJ2-7, reads KAGVTQTPRYLIKTRGQQVTLSCSPISGHRSVSWYQQTPGQGLQFLFEYFSETQRNKGNFPGRFSGRQFSNSRSEMNVSTLELGDSALYLCASSFRWGTTYEQYFGPGTRLTVT.

This clonotype was recorded a few times. The CDR3 nucleotides read TGTGCCAGCAGTTCCCAAGACAGGGCCCACACCTTC. This codes for CASSSQDRAHTF. The V and J genes are TRBV6-5 and TRBJ1-2, with TRBD1 identical over 7 bases. Germline values: CDR1 MNHEY, CDR2 SVGAGI. The CDR3 length is 12 residues. V lost 4 bases to trimming and J lost 12 bases; unmatched junction nucleotides: 8.

At least ten counts were recorded for this clonotype. The chain employs TRBV28 and TRBJ1-5; perhaps TRBD1 as D (5 bases). V was pared by 3 bases and J by 4 bases, with 10 bases between. Germline V CDR1 and CDR2: MDHEN, SYDVKM. The CDR3 contains 14 residues. This chain's CDR3 is CASSLGLGNQPQHF. In nucleotides, the CDR3 is TGTGCCAGCAGTTTGGGACTCGGGAATCAGCCCCAGCATTTT.

A few counts support this clonotype. V gene TRBV6-1 combines with J gene TRBJ2-7, with D possibly TRBD1 on 6 matching bases. The CDR3 sequence is 13 residues long. Germline assignment: CDR1 MNHNS and CDR2 SASEGT. Deletions cut 6 bases from V and 1 base from J, with 10 bases between. CDR3 residues: CASRTDSSYEQYF. CDR3 in DNA: TGTGCCAGCAGGACGGACAGTTCCTACGAGCAGTACTTC.

Notes on this clonotype: This may be a read error: a much more frequent sequence differs by one nucleotide. This chain links TRBV11-2 with TRBJ1-2; TRBD1 might be the D (6 bases). The CDR3 spans 15 residues. V was cut by 4 bases and J by 6 bases, with 18 bases left in between. From germline, CDR1 is SGHAT and CDR2 FQNNGV. The CDR3 DNA reads as TGTGCCAGCAGCTCCCACCGGGACATCAACGATGGCTACACCTTC. Protein: CASSSHRDINDGYTF.